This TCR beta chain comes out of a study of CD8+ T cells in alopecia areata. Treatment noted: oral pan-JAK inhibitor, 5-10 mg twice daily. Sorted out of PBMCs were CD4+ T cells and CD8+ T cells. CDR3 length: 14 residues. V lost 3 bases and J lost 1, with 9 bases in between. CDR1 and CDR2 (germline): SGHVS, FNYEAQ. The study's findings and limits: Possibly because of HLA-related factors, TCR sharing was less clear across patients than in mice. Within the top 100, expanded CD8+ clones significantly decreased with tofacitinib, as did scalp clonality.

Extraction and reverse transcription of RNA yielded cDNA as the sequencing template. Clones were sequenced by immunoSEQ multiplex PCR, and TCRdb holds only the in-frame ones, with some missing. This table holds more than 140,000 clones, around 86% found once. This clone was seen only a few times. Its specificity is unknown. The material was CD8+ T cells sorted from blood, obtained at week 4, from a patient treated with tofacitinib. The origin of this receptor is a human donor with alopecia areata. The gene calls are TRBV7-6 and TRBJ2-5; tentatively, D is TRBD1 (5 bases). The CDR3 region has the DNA TGTGCCAGCAGCTTCAGGGTTTCCCAAGAGACCCAGTACTTC. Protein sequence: CASSFRVSQETQYF.